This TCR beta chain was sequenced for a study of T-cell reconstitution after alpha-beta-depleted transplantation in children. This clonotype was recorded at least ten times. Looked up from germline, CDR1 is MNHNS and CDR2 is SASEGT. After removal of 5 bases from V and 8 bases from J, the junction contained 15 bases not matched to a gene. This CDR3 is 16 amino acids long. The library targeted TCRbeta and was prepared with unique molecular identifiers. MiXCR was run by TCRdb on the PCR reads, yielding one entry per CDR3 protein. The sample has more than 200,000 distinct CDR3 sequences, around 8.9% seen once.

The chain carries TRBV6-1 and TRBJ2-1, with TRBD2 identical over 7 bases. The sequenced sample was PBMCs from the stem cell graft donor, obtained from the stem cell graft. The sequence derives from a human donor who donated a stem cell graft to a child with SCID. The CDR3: CASSPNPRDYSDEQFF. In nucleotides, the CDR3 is TGTGCCAGCAGTCCTAATCCCCGGGACTACTCCGATGAGCAGTTCTTC.